The clone carrying this T cell receptor beta chain was found once. The antigen remains undetermined. Germline V CDR1 and CDR2: SNHLY, FYNNEI. V lost 4 bases and J lost 6, with 10 bases in between. The CDR3 has 13 amino acids. This entry belongs to a study of post-analysis software for immune sequencing data. As for the study in general: The study covered relapsing-remitting, secondary progressive and progressive-relapsing courses of multiple sclerosis. Study conclusions and caveats: Several TRBV segments occurring more often in patients than controls included TRBV5-6, TRBV5-1 and TRBV20-1. Same-batch samples co-clustered strongly by F measure. Compared with controls, patients showed significantly lower normalized Chao1 diversity.

Unique-molecular-identifier-tagged TCR beta cDNA libraries were used. Some 500,000 cDNA molecules were obtained from roughly 1 to 10 million T cells. TCRdb ran MiXCR on the PCR reads and lists one entry per CDR3 protein. The table lists almost 700,000 distinct CDR3 sequences, 55% to 60% of them singletons. Sequenced material: blood. The receptor's source is a girl between 2 and 10 years old with multiple sclerosis. V is TRBV2 and J is TRBJ2-1; D ambiguous. The DNA of the CDR3 is TGTGCCAGCAGTGCTATGGCGGCCAATGAGCAGTTCTTC. Translation: CASSAMAANEQFF.